The subject of this entry is one T cell receptor (beta chain). This sample was taken from a study of blood T cell repertoires in COVID-19. Study at large: Donors in the United States, Italy and Spain gave samples during acute or convalescent COVID-19. Sources were T cells, B-cell-depleted T cells, or PBMCs; the material itself was cDNA or gDNA.

V lost 4 bases and J lost 4; bases outside the gene matches: 3. Per the germline V gene, CDR1 is MNHNY and CDR2 is SVGAGI (reference sequence). The CDR3 extends over 13 amino acids. The study drew participants aged roughly 18 to 89 years from 20 to 30 US areas. Before being deemed recovered, Cohort 3 donors had two negative PCRs, clearance, or symptom resolution. The repertoire was sequenced with immunoSEQ multiplex PCR; TCRdb's copy has only in-frame clones and lacks some. The table has under 200,000 clones, 89% seen once. The sample was PBMCs or T cells enriched from blood (not recorded which). The chain is built from TRBV6-6 and TRBJ1-1, with 7 bases matching TRBD1. This receptor was identified in a young woman who had recovered from COVID-19. CDR3 amino acids: CASSSAGGTEAFF. The CDR3 DNA follows: TGTGCCAGCAGTTCCGCAGGGGGCACTGAAGCTTTCTTT.